These T cell receptor beta chains were read from a single sample in a study of blood T cell repertoires in COVID-19. Only in-frame clones appear in the TCRdb table, and some are missing; sequencing was by immunoSEQ multiplex PCR. This table holds 330,000 or so clones, 92% found once. The sequencing sample was made of PBMCs or T cells enriched from blood (not recorded which). The source of these receptors is a woman younger than 45 who had recovered from COVID-19. CDR3s include the opening cysteine and the closing phenylalanine or tryptophan. D genes are given only for firm matches. Some rows have no size entry. The others give once, few or many, or a class for an expanded clone.

D gene: TRBD1
V gene: TRBV30
clone size: NA
J gene: TRBJ1-2
CDR3 protein: CAWNTGGHGYTF
CDR3 DNA: TGTGCCTGGAATACAGGGGGCCATGGCTACACCTTC

D gene: NA
V gene: TRBV29-1
clone size: once
J gene: TRBJ2-7
CDR3 protein: CSTREGVGSYEQYF
CDR3 DNA: TGCAGTACAAGAGAGGGGGTTGGCTCCTACGAGCAGTACTTC

D gene: TRBD2
V gene: TRBV7-8
clone size: NA
J gene: TRBJ2-7
CDR3 protein: CASSPSGGADYEQYF
CDR3 DNA: TGTGCCAGCAGCCCAAGCGGGGGGGCGGACTACGAGCAGTACTTC

D gene: TRBD1
V gene: TRBV28
clone size: NA
J gene: TRBJ1-4
CDR3 protein: CASKQDRTNEKLFF
CDR3 DNA: TGTGCCAGCAAACAGGACAGGACTAATGAAAAACTGTTTTTT

D gene: NA
V gene: TRBV7-3
clone size: NA
J gene: TRBJ2-7
CDR3 protein: CASSLTRDSSSYEQYF
CDR3 DNA: TGTGCCAGCAGCTTGACCCGGGACTCAAGCTCCTACGAGCAGTACTTC

D gene: NA
V gene: TRBV6-6
clone size: NA
J gene: TRBJ1-1
CDR3 protein: CASSSGGAEAFF
CDR3 DNA: TGTGCCAGCAGCTCGGGAGGGGCTGAAGCTTTCTTT

D gene: NA
V gene: TRBV7-9
clone size: NA
J gene: TRBJ1-1
CDR3 protein: CASSGSAGLMNTEAFF
CDR3 DNA: TGTGCCAGCAGCGGGAGCGCGGGGCTAATGAACACTGAAGCTTTCTTT

D gene: TRBD2
V gene: TRBV5-1
clone size: NA
J gene: TRBJ2-1
CDR3 protein: CASRREASYNEQFF
CDR3 DNA: TGCGCCAGCAGGCGGGAGGCTTCCTACAATGAGCAGTTCTTC

D gene: TRBD1
V gene: TRBV7-9
clone size: NA
J gene: TRBJ1-4
CDR3 protein: CASSLTTRGRVTNEKLFF
CDR3 DNA: TGTGCCAGCAGCTTAACAACCAGGGGGCGCGTAACTAATGAAAAACTGTTTTTT

D gene: NA
V gene: TRBV3-1/TRBV3-2
clone size: NA
J gene: TRBJ1-6
CDR3 protein: CASSQPGSNSPLHF
CDR3 DNA: TGTGCCAGCAGCCAACCGGGGTCGAATTCACCCCTCCACTTT

D gene: TRBD2
V gene: TRBV2
clone size: NA
J gene: TRBJ2-1
CDR3 protein: CASSVGLAGGQAYNEQFF
CDR3 DNA: TGTGCCAGCAGTGTGGGACTAGCGGGGGGACAGGCGTACAATGAGCAGTTCTTC

D gene: NA
V gene: TRBV3-1/TRBV3-2
clone size: NA
J gene: TRBJ1-1
CDR3 protein: CASSQAKSEAFF
CDR3 DNA: TGTGCCAGCAGCCAAGCTAAATCTGAAGCTTTCTTT

D gene: NA
V gene: TRBV2
clone size: NA
J gene: TRBJ1-1
CDR3 protein: CASSVQAAEAFF
CDR3 DNA: TGTGCCAGCAGTGTACAGGCGGCTGAAGCTTTCTTT

D gene: NA
V gene: TRBV28
clone size: NA
J gene: TRBJ2-6
CDR3 protein: CASSDHASVVPAGSGANVLTF
CDR3 DNA: TGTGCCAGCAGTGACCATGCTTCCGTTGTACCGGCGGGTTCTGGGGCCAACGTCCTGACTTTC

D gene: NA
V gene: TRBV7-9
clone size: NA
J gene: TRBJ2-5
CDR3 protein: CATPRGLRGDQETQYF
CDR3 DNA: TGTGCCACCCCTCGTGGTCTTCGCGGCGACCAAGAGACCCAGTACTTC

D gene: TRBD1
V gene: TRBV4-3
clone size: NA
J gene: TRBJ2-7
CDR3 protein: CASSQDLQGANYEQYF
CDR3 DNA: TGCGCCAGCAGCCAAGATTTACAGGGGGCCAACTACGAGCAGTACTTC

D gene: TRBD2
V gene: TRBV7-2
clone size: NA
J gene: TRBJ2-7
CDR3 protein: CASSSSGSYEQYF
CDR3 DNA: TGTGCCAGCAGCTCTAGCGGGAGTTACGAGCAGTACTTC

D gene: NA
V gene: TRBV19
clone size: NA
J gene: TRBJ1-1
CDR3 protein: CASRVFGGSTEAFF
CDR3 DNA: TGTGCCAGTCGGGTTTTCGGGGGATCCACTGAAGCTTTCTTT

D gene: TRBD1
V gene: TRBV28
clone size: NA
J gene: TRBJ2-2
CDR3 protein: CASSSGTGGYGELFF
CDR3 DNA: TGTGCCAGCAGTTCAGGGACAGGGGGTTACGGGGAGCTGTTTTTT

D gene: TRBD1
V gene: TRBV7-9
clone size: NA
J gene: TRBJ1-1
CDR3 protein: CASSPGTGGIRMNTEAFF
CDR3 DNA: TGTGCCAGCAGCCCGGGGACAGGGGGCATAAGGATGAACACTGAAGCTTTCTTT

D gene: NA
V gene: TRBV6-1
clone size: NA
J gene: TRBJ1-1
CDR3 protein: CASSEGHLNTEAFF
CDR3 DNA: TGTGCCAGCAGTGAAGGACATCTGAACACTGAAGCTTTCTTT

D gene: TRBD1
V gene: TRBV28
clone size: NA
J gene: TRBJ2-7
CDR3 protein: CASSNSGTGSDEQYF
CDR3 DNA: TGTGCCAGCAGTAACTCCGGGACAGGGAGTGACGAGCAGTACTTC

D gene: NA
V gene: TRBV11-3
clone size: NA
J gene: TRBJ2-1
CDR3 protein: CASSWQATGEQFF
CDR3 DNA: TGTGCCAGCAGCTGGCAAGCGACGGGTGAGCAGTTCTTC

D gene: NA
V gene: TRBV11-2
clone size: NA
J gene: TRBJ2-1
CDR3 protein: CASSPQFYNEQFF
CDR3 DNA: TGTGCCAGCAGCCCTCAGTTCTACAATGAGCAGTTCTTC

D gene: NA
V gene: TRBV11-3
clone size: NA
J gene: TRBJ2-2
CDR3 protein: CASSPTPTPSAGELFF
CDR3 DNA: TGTGCCAGCAGCCCCACCCCCACACCTAGCGCCGGGGAGCTGTTTTTT